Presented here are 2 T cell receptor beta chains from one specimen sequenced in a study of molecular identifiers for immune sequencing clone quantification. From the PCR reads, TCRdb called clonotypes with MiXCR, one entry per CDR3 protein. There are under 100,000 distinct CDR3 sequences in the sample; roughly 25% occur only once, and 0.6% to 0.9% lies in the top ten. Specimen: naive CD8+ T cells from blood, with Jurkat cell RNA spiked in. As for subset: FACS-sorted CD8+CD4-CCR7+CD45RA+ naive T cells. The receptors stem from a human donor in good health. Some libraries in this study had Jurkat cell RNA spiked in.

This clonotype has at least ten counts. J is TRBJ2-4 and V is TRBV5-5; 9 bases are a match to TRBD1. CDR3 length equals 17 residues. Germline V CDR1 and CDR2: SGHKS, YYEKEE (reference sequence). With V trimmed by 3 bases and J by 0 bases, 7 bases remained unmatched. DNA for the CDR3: TGTGCCAGCAGCTCCGGGACAGGGAGCCGAGCCAAAAACATTCAGTACTTC. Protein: CASSSGTGSRAKNIQYF.

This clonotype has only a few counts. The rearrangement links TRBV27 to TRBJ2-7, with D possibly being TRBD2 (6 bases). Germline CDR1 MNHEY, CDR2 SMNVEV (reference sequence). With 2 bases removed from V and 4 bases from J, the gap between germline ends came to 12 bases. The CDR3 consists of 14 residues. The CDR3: CASSLVASAYEQYF. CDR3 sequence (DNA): TGTGCCAGCAGTTTAGTGGCTAGCGCATACGAGCAGTACTTC.